This T cell receptor beta chain was observed in a study of T cell responses to AZD1222 COVID-19 vaccine. The protocol was immunoSEQ multiplex PCR, while the TCRdb copy is restricted to in-frame clones and leaves out a portion. The sample shows around 140,000 clones, about nine tenths of them seen only once. Findings of the study overall: Nearly half of spike-specific TCRs reportedly target variant regions that are unmutated in the B.1.351 and B.1.1.7 variants. Repertoires were obtained solely post-peak T cell response.

The CDR3 runs to 14 residues. Germline V gives CDR1 SEHNR, CDR2 FQNEAQ (reference sequence). V was pared by 5 bases and J by 5 bases, with 15 bases between. A word on this clone: Antigen specificity is unknown.

The genes are TRBV7-9 and TRBJ1-1; a weak D match, TRBD1 (6 bases). The clonotype was recovered from an adult in good health. This specimen was peripheral blood, taken on day 0 of AZD1222 vaccination. The CDR3 DNA reads TGTGCCAGCAGCCCAGTGACAGGTGGGACTGAAGCTTTCTTT. Translated: CASSPVTGGTEAFF.